The rows below give T cell receptor beta chains drawn from one sample of a study of human T cells and chemical hapten exposure. TCRdb reanalysed the RACE reads using MiXCR and keeps one entry per CDR3 protein. The sample records approximately 320,000 distinct CDR3 sequences, 5.5% being singletons. Material: whole blood, obtained in connection with sensitization to the hapten diphenylcyclopropenone (DPC). Receptors originate from a woman aged 18-29 years with alopecia areata. Some clones in this sample may be carry-over from other donors' samples. The CDR3 runs from the conserved cysteine through the conserved F or W. Each record gives: CDR3 protein, CDR3 DNA, clone size, V gene, J gene, D gene. A D gene is named only where the DNA matches it firmly. The size entry is marked missing in some rows and otherwise reads once, few, many or a size class.

CAIRETGTDTQYF,TGTGCCATCAGGGAGACAGGGACAGATACGCAGTATTTT,many,TRBV10-3,TRBJ2-3,TRBD1
CASSLRASGGAVAETQYF,TGTGCCAGCAGTTTAAGGGCCAGCGGGGGGGCCGTGGCAGAGACCCAGTACTTC,many,TRBV28,TRBJ2-5,TRBD2
CASSLKPTGSGGYTF,TGTGCCAGCAGTTTAAAACCTACAGGGTCCGGTGGCTACACCTTC,many,TRBV27,TRBJ1-2,NA
CASSEYRWGTEAFF,TGTGCCAGCAGTGAATATCGGTGGGGTACTGAAGCTTTCTTT,many,TRBV25-1,TRBJ1-1,NA
CASSWTLNTGELFF,TGCGCCAGCAGCTGGACTTTGAACACCGGGGAGCTGTTTTTT,NA,TRBV5-1,TRBJ2-2,NA
CASSYTGGDNSPLHF,TGTGCCAGCAGTTATACCGGCGGAGATAATTCACCCCTCCACTTT,few,TRBV6-5,TRBJ1-6,NA
CASSYSAAGNQPQHF,TGTGCCAGCAGTTACTCGGCGGCAGGTAATCAGCCCCAGCATTTT,many,TRBV6-5,TRBJ1-5,NA
CASSIRQHTEAFF,TGTGCCAGTAGTATAAGACAGCACACTGAAGCTTTCTTT,few,TRBV19,TRBJ1-1,NA
CASRLTTGSPLHF,TGTGCCAGCAGACTCACAACAGGTTCACCCCTCCACTTT,NA,TRBV6-5,TRBJ1-6,NA
CASSSNGIGELFF,TGTGCCAGCAGCTCGAATGGCATCGGGGAGCTGTTTTTT,NA,TRBV11-3,TRBJ2-2,NA
CASSALQGSNQPQHF,TGTGCCAGCAGCGCGCTCCAAGGTAGCAATCAGCCCCAGCATTTT,few,TRBV6-2/TRBV6-3,TRBJ1-5,NA
CASSLLAGGLTEAFF,TGCGCCAGCAGCCTCCTGGCAGGGGGCTTGACTGAAGCTTTCTTT,many,TRBV4-3,TRBJ1-1,TRBD1
CASSLKKTSEKDTQYF,TGTGCCAGCAGCTTAAAGAAGACTAGCGAGAAAGATACGCAGTATTTT,few,TRBV11-3,TRBJ2-3,TRBD2
CASSLGGQGRTEAFF,TGTGCCAGCAGCTTAGGCGGACAGGGTCGGACTGAAGCTTTCTTT,NA,TRBV11-1,TRBJ1-1,TRBD1
CASSPWDNQPQHF,TGTGCCAGCAGCCCGTGGGACAATCAGCCCCAGCATTTT,NA,TRBV6-5,TRBJ1-5,NA
CASSLYGTGSGEQPQHF,TGCGCCAGCAGCTTGTATGGGACAGGGTCGGGAGAGCAGCCCCAGCATTTT,many,TRBV5-1,TRBJ1-5,TRBD1
CASNDFGSTDTQYF,TGTGCCAGCAATGATTTTGGGAGCACAGATACGCAGTATTTT,few,TRBV2,TRBJ2-3,NA
CASSDRTGGGNTIYF,TGTGCCAGCAGCGACAGGACAGGGGGCGGAAACACCATATATTTT,many,TRBV7-6,TRBJ1-3,TRBD1
CAGSQAPGHSLNEPQHF,TGCGCCGGCAGCCAGGCCCCGGGACATAGCTTGAATGAGCCCCAGCATTTT,NA,TRBV4-1,TRBJ1-5,NA
CATLGELTQYF,TGTGCCACCCTAGGCGAGTTGACGCAGTATTTT,NA,TRBV10-3,TRBJ2-3,NA
CASSQVGTGTRDEQFF,TGTGCCAGCAGCCAAGTAGGAACAGGAACCCGGGATGAGCAGTTCTTC,NA,TRBV4-2,TRBJ2-1,NA
CASSYSEGAGNSPLHF,TGTGCCAGCAGTTACTCGGAAGGGGCAGGGAATTCACCCCTCCACTTT,many,TRBV6-5,TRBJ1-6,NA
CTSSQDRPGISGNTIYF,TGCACCAGCAGCCAAGATCGTCCGGGGATCTCTGGAAACACCATATATTTT,NA,TRBV4-3,TRBJ1-3,NA
CASTDRIYNSPLHF,TGTGCCAGCACGGACAGGATCTATAATTCACCCCTCCACTTT,NA,TRBV18,TRBJ1-6,TRBD1
CASSQEDVTSYEQYF,TGCGCCAGCAGCCAAGAGGATGTGACCTCTTACGAGCAGTACTTC,many,TRBV4-3,TRBJ2-7,NA
CASSPRFTLYGDTQYF,TGTGCCAGCTCACCACGGTTTACACTTTATGGGGATACGCAGTATTTT,few,TRBV18,TRBJ2-3,NA
CASSWHDRNSPLHF,TGTGCCAGCAGCTGGCACGACAGAAATTCACCCCTCCACTTT,few,TRBV7-2,TRBJ1-6,NA
CASSPDSTSGGYTQYF,TGTGCCAGCAGCCCGGACTCGACTAGCGGGGGATATACGCAGTATTTT,few,TRBV7-2,TRBJ2-3,TRBD2